The 16 T cell receptor beta chains presented below share a single source sample, sequenced in a study of beta chain features in type 1 diabetes. The whole isolated RNA underwent reverse transcription, so sequencing captured expressed TCRB transcripts. TCRdb's copy holds only in-frame clones and misses some; the assay was immunoSEQ multiplex PCR. The top ten hold around 0.015% of the sample, which has hundreds of thousands of clones, approximately 10% seen once. Input material: naive CD4+ T cells from blood. These receptors all stem from a woman under 40 in good health.

Written as DNA, the CDR3 is TGTGCCAGCAGCGTAGACGCCGGGGGCACCGGGGAGCTGTTTTTT. This gives the protein CASSVDAGGTGELFF. The chain carries TRBV9 and TRBJ2-2; D is perhaps TRBD2 (6 bases). This CDR3 spans 15 amino acids. Trimming removed 0 bases at V and 4 bases at J, with 10 bases between. CDR1 SGDLS and CDR2 YYNGEE come from the germline V gene.

This chain connects TRBV7-9 to TRBJ2-1; 13 bases agree with TRBD2. The CDR3 is 19 residues long. J was trimmed by 0 bases and V by 5 bases; bases with no gene match: 10. Germline V gene data show CDR1 as SEHNR and CDR2 as FQNEAQ (reference sequence). The chain's CDR3 is CASSRPGTSGASSYNEQFF. In nucleotides, the CDR3 is TGTGCCAGCAGCCGACCTGGGACTAGCGGGGCATCCTCCTACAATGAGCAGTTCTTC.

The chain employs TRBV28 and TRBJ2-7; tentative D call: TRBD1 (6 bases). Germline CDR1 MDHEN, CDR2 SYDVKM. This CDR3 has 14 amino acids. Trimming removed 2 bases at V and 6 bases at J, with 14 bases between. In DNA, the CDR3 is TGTGCCAGCAGTTTACCGGGACACCGGTCCGAGCAGTACTTC. It yields the protein CASSLPGHRSEQYF.

The rearrangement uses TRBV9 and TRBJ2-7, with 10 positions matching TRBD1. The CDR3 runs 15 residues. The J segment lost 1 base and the V segment lost 4 bases, leaving 5 bases of the junction unmatched. Looked up from germline, CDR1 is SGDLS and CDR2 is YYNGEE. Here the CDR3 DNA reads TGTGCCAGCAGCCCCGAGGGACAGGGGTCCTACGAGCAGTACTTC. Protein: CASSPEGQGSYEQYF.

The rearrangement links TRBV4-1 to TRBJ2-5; a possible D gene is TRBD1 (6 bases). V was shortened by 2 bases and J by 5 bases, with 24 bases between the two germline ends. The CDR3 covers 18 residues. Germline values: CDR1 MGHRA, CDR2 YSYEKL. CDR3 sequence (DNA): TGCGCCAGCAGCCAAACCCCCCCGACCGGGACAAGGTGGGAGACCCAGTACTTC. The encoded protein is CASSQTPPTGTRWETQYF.

This clone has a handful of counts. The CDR3 DNA reads TGTGCCAGCAGCTCAAGTTATGTCAGGGCAGAGACCCAGTACTTC. As protein: CASSSSYVRAETQYF. The J gene is TRBJ2-5, the V gene TRBV7-2; maybe TRBD1 (5 bases). The CDR3 spans 15 residues. CDR1 and CDR2 from the germline V gene are SGHTA and FQGNSA. V gave up 4 bases and J gave up 4 bases, with 16 bases separating them.

In its sample, this clone was seen a few times. The chain employs TRBV28 and TRBJ2-1; D possibly corresponds to TRBD2 (6 bases). CDR3 length: 18 amino acids. V was clipped by 5 bases and J by 2 bases, with 22 bases between them. Germline V gene lookup returns CDR1 MDHEN and CDR2 SYDVKM. CDR3 in DNA: TGTGCCAGCAGTAGCACCCCCGGGACTTCTGACGCCTACAATGAGCAGTTCTTC. It yields the protein CASSSTPGTSDAYNEQFF.

Notes on this clone: The sample has other DNA sequences that encode this CDR3 too. Written as DNA, the CDR3 is TGCGCCAGCAGCTTGGTGGGCGAAAACACTGAAGCTTTCTTT. Amino acids: CASSLVGENTEAFF. This chain uses TRBV5-1 with TRBJ1-1; D gene uncertain. In germline, CDR1 is SGHRS, CDR2 YFSETQ. CDR3 length equals 14 residues. Trimming took 0 bases from V and 2 from J, leaving 8 bases between them.

This clone was seen only a few times. This chain links TRBV28 with TRBJ2-7; no clear D. Between the trimmed V and J ends, which lost 3 bases and 3 bases, there was a span of 12 bases. The CDR3 runs 14 residues. CDR1 MDHEN and CDR2 SYDVKM come from the germline V gene. The CDR3 loop reads CASSLSSNLYEQYF. The CDR3 DNA reads TGTGCCAGCAGTTTGTCCAGTAATCTCTACGAGCAGTACTTC.

The CDR3 DNA reads TGTGCCAGCAGTTACTCCGATAGCGTGACCCAGTACTTC. It specifies CASSYSDSVTQYF. The chain recombines TRBV6-6 with TRBJ2-5; D is possibly TRBD2 (5 bases). Germline values: CDR1 MNHNY, CDR2 SVGAGI (reference sequence). Between the trimmed V and J ends, which lost 0 bases and 7 bases, there was a span of 9 bases. The CDR3 sequence is 13 residues long.

The chain uses TRBV14 and TRBJ2-2, with D possibly TRBD2 on 5 matching bases. This CDR3 region has 16 residues. V lost 4 bases and J 3 bases, leaving 15 bases between the germline ends. The germline V gene has CDR1 SGHDN and CDR2 FVKESK. In DNA, the CDR3 is TGTGCCAGCAGCCCAAGTAATCGGGGATACACCGGGGAGCTGTTTTTT. Its protein is CASSPSNRGYTGELFF.

J is TRBJ1-2 and V is TRBV7-2; 8 bases are shared with TRBD1. V was pared by 4 bases and J by 7 bases, with 11 bases of the junction left unmatched. The CDR3 loop spans 15 amino acids. Germline V gives CDR1 SGHTA, CDR2 FQGNSA. The CDR3 reads CASSWELTGVTGYTF. CDR3 nucleotides: TGTGCCAGCAGCTGGGAATTGACAGGGGTGACTGGCTACACCTTC.

The genes are TRBV29-1 and TRBJ2-2, with D perhaps TRBD1 (5 bases). CDR3 size: 14 residues. Per germline, CDR1 SQVTM and CDR2 ANQGSEA. Trimming took off 4 bases at V and 0 bases at J, with 9 bases between the two ends. This chain's CDR3 is CSVGKGTNTGELFF. The CDR3 DNA follows: TGCAGCGTTGGGAAGGGGACGAACACCGGGGAGCTGTTTTTT.

V usage is TRBV7-2 and J usage is TRBJ2-5; perhaps TRBD1 as D (6 bases). The CDR3 runs to 15 residues. Germline CDR1 is SGHTA and CDR2 is FQGNSA. V was shortened by 2 bases and J by 1 base, with 11 bases between the two germline ends. The CDR3 sequence: CASSLFGTLQETQYF. Written as DNA, the CDR3 is TGTGCCAGCAGCTTATTCGGGACACTCCAAGAGACCCAGTACTTC.

Details on this clone: At one end the junction does not follow the germline gene, possibly because of a read error. The rearrangement links TRBV7-7 to TRBJ1-3; unclear D gene. Germline CDR1 is SSHAT and CDR2 is FNYEAQ (reference sequence). CDR3 length equals 15 residues. CDR3 protein: CASSLAAASGNTIYF. The CDR3 DNA is TGTGCTAGCAGCTTAGCGGCGGCCTCTGGAAACACCATATATTTT.

This clone has more than one count but fewer than ten. The rearrangement links TRBV27 to TRBJ2-2, with TRBD1 matching over 7 bases. The germline V gene encodes CDR1 MNHEY and CDR2 SMNVEV (reference sequence). This CDR3 comprises 15 residues. The trim removed 6 bases at V and 4 bases at J, leaving 8 bases unmatched. CDR3 bases: TGTGCCAGCAGGCGCCGGGACAGAATCACCGGGGAGCTGTTTTTT. Its translation is CASRRRDRITGELFF.